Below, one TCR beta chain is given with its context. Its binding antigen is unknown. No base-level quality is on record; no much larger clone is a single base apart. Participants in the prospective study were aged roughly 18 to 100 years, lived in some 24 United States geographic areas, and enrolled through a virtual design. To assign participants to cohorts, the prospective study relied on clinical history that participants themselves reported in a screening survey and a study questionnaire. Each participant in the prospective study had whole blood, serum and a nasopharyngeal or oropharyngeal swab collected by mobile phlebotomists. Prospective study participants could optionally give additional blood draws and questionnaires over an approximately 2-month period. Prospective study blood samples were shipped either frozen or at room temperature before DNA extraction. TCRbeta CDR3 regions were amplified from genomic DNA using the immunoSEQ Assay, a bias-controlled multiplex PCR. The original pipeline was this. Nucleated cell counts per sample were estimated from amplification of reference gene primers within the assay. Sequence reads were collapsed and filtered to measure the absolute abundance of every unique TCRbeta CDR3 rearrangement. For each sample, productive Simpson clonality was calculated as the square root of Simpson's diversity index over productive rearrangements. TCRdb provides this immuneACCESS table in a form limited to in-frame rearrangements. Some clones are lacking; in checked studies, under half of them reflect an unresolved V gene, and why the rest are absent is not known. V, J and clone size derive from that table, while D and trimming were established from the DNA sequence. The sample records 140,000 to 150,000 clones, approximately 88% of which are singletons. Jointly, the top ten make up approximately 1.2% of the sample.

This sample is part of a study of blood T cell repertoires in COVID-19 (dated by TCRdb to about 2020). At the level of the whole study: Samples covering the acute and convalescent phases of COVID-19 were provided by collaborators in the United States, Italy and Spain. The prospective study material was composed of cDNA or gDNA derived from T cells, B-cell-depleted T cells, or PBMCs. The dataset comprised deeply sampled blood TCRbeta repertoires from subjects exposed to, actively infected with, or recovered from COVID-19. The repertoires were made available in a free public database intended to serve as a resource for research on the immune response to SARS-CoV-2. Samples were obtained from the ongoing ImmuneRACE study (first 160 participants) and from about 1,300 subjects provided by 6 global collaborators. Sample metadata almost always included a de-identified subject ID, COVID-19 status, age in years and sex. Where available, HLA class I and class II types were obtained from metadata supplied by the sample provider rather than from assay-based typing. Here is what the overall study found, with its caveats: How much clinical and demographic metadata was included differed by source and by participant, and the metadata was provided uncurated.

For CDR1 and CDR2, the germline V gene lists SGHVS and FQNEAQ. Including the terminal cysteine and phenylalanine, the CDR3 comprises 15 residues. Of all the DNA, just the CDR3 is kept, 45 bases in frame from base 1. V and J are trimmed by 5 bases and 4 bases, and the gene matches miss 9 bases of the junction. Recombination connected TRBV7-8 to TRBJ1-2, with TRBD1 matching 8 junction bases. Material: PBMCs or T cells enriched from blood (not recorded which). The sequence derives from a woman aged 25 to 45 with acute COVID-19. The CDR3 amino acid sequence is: CASSHKTGEVYGYTF. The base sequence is TGTGCCAGCAGCCATAAGACAGGGGAGGTCTATGGCTACACCTTC. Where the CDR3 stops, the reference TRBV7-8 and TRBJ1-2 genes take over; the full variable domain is GAGVSQSPRYKVAKRGQDVALRCDPISGHVSLFWYQQALGQGPEFLTYFQNEAQLDKSGLPSDRFFAERPEGSVSTLKIQRTQQEDSAVYLCASSHKTGEVYGYTFGSGTRLTVV.